What follows are 4 T cell receptor beta chains derived from one specimen sequenced in a study of long-term antiretroviral therapy in people with HIV. Version v3.0 of the immunoSEQ assay ran at survey level. TCRdb's table, derived via immunoSEQ multiplex PCR, lists solely in-frame clones and lacks some. Of approximately 26,000 clones in the sample, roughly 84% were seen once. The sample was unsorted PBMCs, taken 0.4 years after starting antiretroviral therapy. The source of these receptors is a man aged 18 to 30 with HIV.

The chain has TRBV11-2 and TRBJ2-7; D unclear. V lost 1 base to trimming and J lost 0 bases, with 13 bases between them. The CDR3 loop spans 16 amino acids. The germline gives CDR1 SGHAT, CDR2 FQNNGV. The CDR3 region is CASSLVIGSFSYEQYF. DNA for the CDR3: TGTGCCAGCAGCTTAGTTATAGGCAGTTTCTCCTACGAGCAGTACTTC.

This rearrangement joins TRBV19 to TRBJ2-1; D is undetermined. The CDR3 is made up of 14 amino acids. Germline CDR1 and CDR2: LNHDA and SQIVND (reference sequence). Trimming cost V 10 bases and J 10 bases, with 23 bases left between them. The CDR3 loop is CATLPRATGFEQFF. CDR3 bases: TGTGCCACTCTACCACGGGCCACCGGCTTCGAGCAGTTCTTC.

V and J are TRBV10-3 and TRBJ1-2; D is perhaps TRBD1 (6 bases). Germline CDR1 reads ENHRY; CDR2 reads SYGVKD. Trimming stripped 6 bases from V and 5 bases from J, with 16 bases between. This CDR3 has 14 residues. CDR3 DNA: TGTGCCATCAGCGAGAACAGGGCCATGTATGGCTACACCTTC. It is translated as CAISENRAMYGYTF.

Notes on this clone: Sequence at one end of the junction differs from germline and may be a read error. The J gene is TRBJ2-7, the V gene TRBV2; weak D call: TRBD1 (5 bases). The length of the CDR3 is 13 residues. Germline CDR1 reads SNHLY; CDR2 reads FYNNEI. In DNA form, the CDR3 reads TGTGCCAGCAGTGAAAGGGGTTTCGACCCTCTAACATTC. Translated: CASSERGFDPLTF.